This T cell receptor (beta chain) was profiled in a study of T cell responses to AZD1222 COVID-19 vaccine. Study context: Second doses that came at about 4 or about 12 weeks were put together.

Study conclusions and caveats: Spike-specific TCR depth and breadth grew after two AZD1222 doses. Spike-wide coverage was observed for vaccine-associated CD4 TCRs, with dominant responses at 160-218 and 743-854.

The CDR3 spans 14 residues. The germline V and J ends were trimmed by 0 bases and 3 bases, with 9 bases remaining between them. Germline CDR1 and CDR2: MNHEY and SVGAGI. As concerns this clone: Its antigen remains unknown.

Here immunoSEQ multiplex PCR was the method, and the copy in TCRdb shows in-frame clones only, minus some. The data show 84,000 or so clones, roughly nine tenths seen once. The chain is built from TRBV6-5 and TRBJ2-7, with D tentatively TRBD1 or TRBD2 (5 bases each). The TCR sequence derives from an adult in good health. The sequencing here drew on peripheral blood, taken on day 0 of AZD1222 vaccination. CDR3 sequence (DNA): TGTGCCAGCAGTTACTCGCCGGGGCTCTACGAGCAGTACTTC. Protein product: CASSYSPGLYEQYF.